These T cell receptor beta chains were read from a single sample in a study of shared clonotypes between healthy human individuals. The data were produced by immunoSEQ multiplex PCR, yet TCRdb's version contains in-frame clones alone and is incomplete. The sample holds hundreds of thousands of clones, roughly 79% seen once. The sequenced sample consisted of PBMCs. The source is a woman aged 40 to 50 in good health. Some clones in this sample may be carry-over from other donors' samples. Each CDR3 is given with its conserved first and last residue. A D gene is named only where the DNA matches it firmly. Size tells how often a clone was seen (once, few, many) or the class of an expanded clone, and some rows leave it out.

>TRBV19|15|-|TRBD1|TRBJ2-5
TGTGCCAGTAGTATGCTGGGACAGGGGGTAGAGACCCAGTACTTC
CASSMLGQGVETQYF
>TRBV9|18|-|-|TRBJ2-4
TGTGCTCACTCAAAATCCCCTAGGGGGTGCACTTACAAAAACATTCAGTACTTC
CAHSKSPRGCTYKNIQYF
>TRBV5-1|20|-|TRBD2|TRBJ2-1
TGCGCCAGCAGCTTGGAGGGACTAGCGGGAGAGATTCACTCCTACAATGAGCAGTTCTTC
CASSLEGLAGEIHSYNEQFF
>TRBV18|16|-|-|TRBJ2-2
TGTGCCAGCTCACCCCTATCGGGAATAAACACCGGGGAGCTGTTTTTT
CASSPLSGINTGELFF
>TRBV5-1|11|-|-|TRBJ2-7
TGCGCCAGCAGCCCGGCCTACGAGCAGTACTTC
CASSPAYEQYF
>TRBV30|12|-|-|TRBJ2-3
TGTGCCTGGACACCTAGCGCAGATACGCAGTATTTT
CAWTPSADTQYF
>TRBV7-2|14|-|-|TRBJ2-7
TGTGCCAGCAGCTTAGATGGCAACCCCTACGAGCAGCACTTC
CASSLDGNPYEQHF
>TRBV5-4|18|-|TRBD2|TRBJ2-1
TGTGCCAGCAGCTTGGGGCCGGGAGGGCCCTCTGCGGGGAATGAGCAGTTCTTC
CASSLGPGGPSAGNEQFF
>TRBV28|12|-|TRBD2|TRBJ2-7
TGTGCCAGCAACGCAGCGGGAACGGCTGAGTACTTC
CASNAAGTAEYF
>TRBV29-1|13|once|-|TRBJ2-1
TGCAGCGTTGCTCATGCCCAATCTTCCTGGCAGTTCTTC
CSVAHAQSSWQFF
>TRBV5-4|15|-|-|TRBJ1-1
TGTGCCAGCAGCGCCGGGACGGGCCGGGACACTGAAGCTTTCTTT
CASSAGTGRDTEAFF
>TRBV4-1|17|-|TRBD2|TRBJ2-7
TGCGCCAGCAGCCGAAGACTTGGGACTAGCGGGAGTTACGAGCAGTACTTC
CASSRRLGTSGSYEQYF
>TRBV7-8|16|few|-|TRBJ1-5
TGTGCCAGCAGCTTAGCGGCGGGTTGGAGCAATCAGCCCCAGCATTTT
CASSLAAGWSNQPQHF
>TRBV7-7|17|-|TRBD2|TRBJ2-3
TGTGCCAGCAGCTTAGCGGGCGCTAGCGGGAGCACAGATACGCAGTATTTT
CASSLAGASGSTDTQYF
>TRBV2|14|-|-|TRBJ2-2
TGTGCCAGCAAATCTAGCGTTAACACCGGGGAGCTGTTTTTT
CASKSSVNTGELFF
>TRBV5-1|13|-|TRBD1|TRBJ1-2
TGCGCCAGCAGCTTGACCGGGGACAGGCTCTACACCTTC
CASSLTGDRLYTF
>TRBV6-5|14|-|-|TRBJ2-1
TGTGCCAGCAGTTACACCGCGCTCCGCGATGAGCAGTTCTTC
CASSYTALRDEQFF
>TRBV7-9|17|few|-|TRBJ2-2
TGTGCCAGCAGCTTAGGGGTCGACTCGGCGAACACCGGGGAGCTGTTTTTT
CASSLGVDSANTGELFF
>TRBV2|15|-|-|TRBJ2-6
TGTGCCAGCAGTGAAGGACCGCCCGGGGCCAACGTCCTGACTTTC
CASSEGPPGANVLTF
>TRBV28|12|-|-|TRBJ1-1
TGTGCCAGCAGTGAATCGAACACTGAAGCTTTCTTT
CASSESNTEAFF
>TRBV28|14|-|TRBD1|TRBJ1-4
TGTGCCAGCGCCCCTCCGGGACAGGACGAAAAACTGTTTTTT
CASAPPGQDEKLFF
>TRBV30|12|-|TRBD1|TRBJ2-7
TGTGCCTGGGCAGGGGGCAACTACGAGCAGTACTTC
CAWAGGNYEQYF
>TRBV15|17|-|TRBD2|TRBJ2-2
TGTGCCACCAGCAGAGATAGACTAGCTGCGAACACCGGGGAGCTGTTTTTT
CATSRDRLAANTGELFF
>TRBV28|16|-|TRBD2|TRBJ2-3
TGTGCCAGCAGCTCGTCTAGCGGGAGAGAAACAGATACGCAGTATTTT
CASSSSSGRETDTQYF
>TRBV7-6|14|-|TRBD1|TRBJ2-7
TGTGCCAGCAGCTTAGATGACAGGGGCTACGAGCAGTACTTC
CASSLDDRGYEQYF
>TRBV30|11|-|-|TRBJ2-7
TGTGCCTGGAGTGGGTGGGACGAGCAGTACTTC
CAWSGWDEQYF
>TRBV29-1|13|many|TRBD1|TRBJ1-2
TGCAGCGTCGGGACAGGGGGGGTGTATGGCTACACCTTC
CSVGTGGVYGYTF
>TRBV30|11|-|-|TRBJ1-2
TGTGCCTGGAGTTACAGAGGAGGCTACACCTTC
CAWSYRGGYTF
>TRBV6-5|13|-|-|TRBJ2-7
TGTGCCACCCAGGCCGTGGCCTCCTACGAGCAGTACTTC
CATQAVASYEQYF
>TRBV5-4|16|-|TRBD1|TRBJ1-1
TGTGCCAGCAGCACCCGGACAGGGACCCTGAACACTGAAGCTTTCTTT
CASSTRTGTLNTEAFF
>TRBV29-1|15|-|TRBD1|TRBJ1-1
TGCAGCGTTGTCGGGCCAGGGGGCGGGGGCACTGAAGCTTTCTTT
CSVVGPGGGGTEAFF
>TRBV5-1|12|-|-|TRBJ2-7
TGCGCCAGCAGCCTGGGACCTAAGGAGCAGTACTTC
CASSLGPKEQYF
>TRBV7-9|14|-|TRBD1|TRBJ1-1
TGTGCCAGCAGCTTACAGGGGGGCAACGCTGAGGCTTTCTTT
CASSLQGGNAEAFF
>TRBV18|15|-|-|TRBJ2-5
TGTGCCAGCTCACGGTCCGTTGGGGGGCAAGAGACCCAGTACTTC
CASSRSVGGQETQYF
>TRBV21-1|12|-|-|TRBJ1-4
TGTGCCAGCAGCAAAGGGGTTGAAAAACTGTTTTTT
CASSKGVEKLFF
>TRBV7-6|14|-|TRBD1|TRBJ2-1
TGTGCCAGCAGCCCGGGACAGGGTACCTATGAGCAGTTCTTC
CASSPGQGTYEQFF
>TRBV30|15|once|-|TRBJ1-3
TGTGCCTGGAGTGTAAGCAGGGGAGCTGGAAACACCATATATTTT
CAWSVSRGAGNTIYF
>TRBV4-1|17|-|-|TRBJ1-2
TGCGCCAGCAGCCAAGACTACAGGGAAGAGGGGTTCTATGGCTACACCTTC
CASSQDYREEGFYGYTF
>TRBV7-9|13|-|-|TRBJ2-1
TGTGCCAGCAGCCCGACAGGGGAGGGGGAGCAGTTCTTC
CASSPTGEGEQFF
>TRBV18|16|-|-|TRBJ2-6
TGTGCCAGCTCATCAACTCAGGGCTCTGGGGCCAACGTCCTGACTTTC
CASSSTQGSGANVLTF
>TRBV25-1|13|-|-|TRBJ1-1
TGTGCCAGCAGACCCAGTCTGAACACTGAAGCTTTCTTT
CASRPSLNTEAFF
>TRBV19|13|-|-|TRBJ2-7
TGTGCCAGTAGGCCTGACAGGTCCTACGAGCAGTACTTC
CASRPDRSYEQYF
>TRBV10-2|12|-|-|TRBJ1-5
TGCGCCAGCAGTGATCACAATCAGCCCCAGCATTTT
CASSDHNQPQHF
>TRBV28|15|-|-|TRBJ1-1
TGTGCCAGCAGTTTGGCCGGGGGTCCGAACACTGAAGCTTTCTTT
CASSLAGGPNTEAFF
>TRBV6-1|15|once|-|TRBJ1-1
TGTGCCAGCATCGCGGGACACTTTATGAACACTGAAGCTTTCTTT
CASIAGHFMNTEAFF
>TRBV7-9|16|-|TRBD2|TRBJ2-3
TGTGCCAGCAGCAGGACTAGCGGGAGCGGTTCAGATACGCAGTATTTT
CASSRTSGSGSDTQYF
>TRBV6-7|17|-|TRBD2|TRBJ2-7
TGTGCCAGCAGTTTTTTTACTAGCGGGAGAACCGCGTACGAGCAGTACTTC
CASSFFTSGRTAYEQYF
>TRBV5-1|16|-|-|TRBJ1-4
TGCGCCAGCAGCTCTACCCCCGGACAGAGTAATGAAAAACTGTTTTTT
CASSSTPGQSNEKLFF
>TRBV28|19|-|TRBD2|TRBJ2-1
TGTGCCAGCAGTTCCTTGACTAGCGGGAGGGATAGCTCCTACAATGAGCAGTTCTTC
CASSSLTSGRDSSYNEQFF
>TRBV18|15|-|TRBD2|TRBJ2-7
TGTGCCAGCTCACCACAGGTGGGAGGGAGCTACGAGCAGTACTTC
CASSPQVGGSYEQYF
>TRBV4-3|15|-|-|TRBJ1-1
TGCGCCAGCAGCCAAGTTTCGAGCTCTGTCGCTAGGACTTTCTTT
CASSQVSSSVARTFF
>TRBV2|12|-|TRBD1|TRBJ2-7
TGTGCCAGCACGGGACAGGGGTACGAGCAGTACTTC
CASTGQGYEQYF